This TCR beta chain was obtained from a study of blood T cell repertoires in COVID-19. Whole-study context: Whether acute or convalescent, the COVID-19 samples came from the United States, Italy and Spain.

Source study methods: Using reference gene primer amplification, nucleated cell counts were estimated. Profiling relied on immunoSEQ multiplex PCR, and the TCRdb table lists in-frame clones only, not all of them. D and trimming come from the DNA, and the V and J calls and clone size come from that table. The sample consists of about 170,000 clones, roughly 87% of them appearing once. CDR3 length: 17 residues. With 3 bases removed from V and 8 bases from J, the gap between germline ends came to 24 bases. Germline V lookup: CDR1 SGHRS, CDR2 YFSETQ. The sequenced sample consisted of peripheral blood. The V and J genes are TRBV5-1 and TRBJ2-1; the D gene is possibly TRBD2 (7 bases). This receptor was taken from a woman between 65 and 79 years old with acute or convalescent COVID-19. Here the CDR3 DNA reads TGCGCCAGCAGCTCAATAGGTCGGGGGGCCAATTGGGATGAGCAGTTCTTC. Protein: CASSSIGRGANWDEQFF. Based on the CDR3 plus reference TRBV5-1 and TRBJ2-1, the full variable domain is KAGVTQTPRYLIKTRGQQVTLSCSPISGHRSVSWYQQTPGQGLQFLFEYFSETQRNKGNFPGRFSGRQFSNSRSEMNVSTLELGDSALYLCASSSIGRGANWDEQFFGPGTRLTVL.